This TCR beta chain appears in the sequencing data of a study of shared clonotypes between healthy human individuals. Overall study findings and caveats: Though the depth was large, rarefaction showed that sorted-subset sequencing was incomplete. The naive CD4 repertoires of several donors were compared, and approximately 4.5% of clonotypes were shared. Donor scarcity curtailed the genetic and exposure-history diversity represented herein.

Germline lookup yields CDR1 SGHKS and CDR2 YYEKEE (reference sequence). Trimming took 1 base from V and 2 from J, leaving 7 bases between them. This CDR3 has 14 amino acids. This clone occurred once. Its matching antigen is unknown. The data were produced by immunoSEQ multiplex PCR, yet TCRdb's version contains in-frame clones alone and is incomplete. This repertoire shows approximately 1,500,000 clones, 95% to 99% found once; its top ten account for about 0.4%. Sequencing input: naive CD4+ T cells sorted from blood. Subset in this sample: CD45RA+ positively selected. V is TRBV5-5 and J is TRBJ1-3, with D hard to call. The TCR comes from a man aged 25 to 45 in good health. The CDR3 sequence: CASSLLGPGNTIYF. In DNA form, the CDR3 reads TGTGCCAGCAGCTTGTTAGGGCCTGGAAACACCATATATTTT.